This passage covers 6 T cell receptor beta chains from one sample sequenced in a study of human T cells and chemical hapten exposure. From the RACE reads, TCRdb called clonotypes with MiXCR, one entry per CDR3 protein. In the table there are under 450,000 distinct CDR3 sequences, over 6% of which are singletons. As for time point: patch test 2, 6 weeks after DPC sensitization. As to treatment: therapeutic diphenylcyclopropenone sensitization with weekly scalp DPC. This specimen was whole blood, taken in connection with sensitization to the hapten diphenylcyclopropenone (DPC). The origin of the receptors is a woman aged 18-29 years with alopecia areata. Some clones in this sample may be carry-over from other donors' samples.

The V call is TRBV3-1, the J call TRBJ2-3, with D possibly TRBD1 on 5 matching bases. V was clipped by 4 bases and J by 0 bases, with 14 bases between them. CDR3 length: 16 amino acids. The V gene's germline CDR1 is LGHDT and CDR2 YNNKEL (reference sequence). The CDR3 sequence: CASSLNSRESTDTQYF. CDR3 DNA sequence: TGTGCCAGCAGCCTAAACTCCAGGGAAAGCACAGATACGCAGTATTTT.

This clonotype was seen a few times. The chain's CDR3 is CASSQNWAASNSGANVLTF. The CDR3, as DNA: TGCGCCAGCAGCCAAAATTGGGCAGCGAGTAATTCTGGGGCCAACGTCCTGACTTTC. The chain couples TRBV4-3 to TRBJ2-6; no definite D call. V was trimmed by 2 bases and J by 1 base, leaving 18 bases between them. The CDR3 is 19 residues long. Germline CDR1 reads LGHNA; CDR2 reads YSLEER.

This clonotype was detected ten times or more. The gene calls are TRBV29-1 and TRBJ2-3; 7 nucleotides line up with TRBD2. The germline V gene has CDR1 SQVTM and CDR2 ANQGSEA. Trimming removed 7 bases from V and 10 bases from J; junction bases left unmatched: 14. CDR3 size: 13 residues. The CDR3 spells CSGTWAGEPSQYF. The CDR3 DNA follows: TGCAGCGGGACCTGGGCGGGGGAACCTTCGCAGTATTTT.

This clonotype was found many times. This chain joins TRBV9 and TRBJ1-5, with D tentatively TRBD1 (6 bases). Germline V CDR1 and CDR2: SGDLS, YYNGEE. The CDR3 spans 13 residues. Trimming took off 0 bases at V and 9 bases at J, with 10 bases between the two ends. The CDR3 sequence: CASSVGGRGPQHF. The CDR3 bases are TGTGCCAGCAGCGTAGGCGGCAGGGGGCCCCAGCATTTT.

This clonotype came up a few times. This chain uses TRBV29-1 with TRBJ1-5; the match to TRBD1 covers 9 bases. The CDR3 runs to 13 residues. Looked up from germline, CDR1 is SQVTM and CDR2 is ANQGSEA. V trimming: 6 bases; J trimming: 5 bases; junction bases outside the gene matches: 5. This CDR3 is CSVDRGLDQPQHF. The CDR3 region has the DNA TGCAGCGTGGACAGGGGTCTCGATCAGCCCCAGCATTTT. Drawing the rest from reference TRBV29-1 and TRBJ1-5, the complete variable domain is SAVISQKPSRDICQRGTSLTIQCQVDSQVTMMFWYRQQPGQSLTLIATANQGSEATYESGFVIDKFPISRPNLTFSTLTVSNMSPEDSSIYLCSVDRGLDQPQHFGDGTRLSIL.

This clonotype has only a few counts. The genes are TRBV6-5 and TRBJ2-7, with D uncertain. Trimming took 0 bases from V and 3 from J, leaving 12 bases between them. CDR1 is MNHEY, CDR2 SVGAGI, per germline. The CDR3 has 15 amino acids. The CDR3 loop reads CASSYSAGWNYEQYF. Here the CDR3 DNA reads TGTGCCAGCAGTTACTCGGCTGGTTGGAACTACGAGCAGTACTTC.